What follows are 17 T cell receptor beta chains derived from one specimen sequenced in a study of metastatic and nonmetastatic thyroid tumors. TCRdb re-called clones via MiXCR from the PCR reads. The sample has fewer than 35,000 clones, roughly 30% seen once. Patients had received no treatment of any kind before thyroid surgery. Sequenced input: blood. The receptors come from a female donor with papillary thyroid cancer or a benign thyroid nodule (not recorded which). Some clones in this sample may be carry-over from other donors' samples.

The V gene is TRBV2, the J gene TRBJ1-6; no firm D call. Trimming stripped 4 bases from V and 7 bases from J, with 5 bases between. There are 12 residues in the CDR3. The germline CDR1 and CDR2 sequences are SNHLY and FYNNEI. CDR3 sequence: CASSVGNSPLHF. DNA of the CDR3: TGTGCCAGCAGTGTTGGGAATTCACCCCTCCACTTT.

In its sample, this clone was seen a few times. This chain joins TRBV6-2 or TRBV6-3 and TRBJ1-1; D gene uncertain. The germline V gene has CDR1 MNHEY and CDR2 SVGEGT. The CDR3 runs to 14 residues. V was shortened by 1 base and J by 3 bases, with 9 bases between the two germline ends. CDR3 nucleotides: TGTGCCAGCAGTTACTGGGCTGAGGACACTGAAGCTTTCTTT. It encodes CASSYWAEDTEAFF.

There are a few counts of this clone. CDR3 loop: CASSGTHTDTQYF. CDR3 coding DNA: TGCGCCAGCAGTGGGACGCATACAGATACGCAGTATTTT. The chain combines TRBV5-1 with TRBJ2-3; D tentatively reads TRBD1 or TRBD2 (5 bases each). This CDR3 region has 13 residues. Germline V lookup: CDR1 SGHRS, CDR2 YFSETQ. V lost 5 bases and J 3 bases, leaving 10 bases between the germline ends. The variable domain in full, with the rest retrieved from reference TRBV5-1 and TRBJ2-3, is KAGVTQTPRYLIKTRGQQVTLSCSPISGHRSVSWYQQTPGQGLQFLFEYFSETQRNKGNFPGRFSGRQFSNSRSEMNVSTLELGDSALYLCASSGTHTDTQYFGPGTRLTVL.

The genes are TRBV20-1 and TRBJ2-7; 7 positions match TRBD1. The length of the CDR3 is 14 residues. The ends lost 3 bases at V and 2 bases at J; junction bases unmatched: 7. Germline CDR1 DFQATT, CDR2 SNEGSKA (reference sequence). In nucleotides, the CDR3 is TGCAGTGCTAGGGAATCCGGGACAGCCTACGAGCAGTACTTC. Its protein product is CSARESGTAYEQYF.

This clone has at least ten counts. The chain uses TRBV7-2 and TRBJ1-2; possibly TRBD1 for D (5 bases). Germline loops: CDR1 SGHTA, CDR2 FQGNSA. CDR3 length: 14 amino acids. V was trimmed by 1 base and J by 4 bases, leaving 10 bases between them. CDR3 amino acids: CASSLGGSSYGYTF. The CDR3, as DNA: TGTGCCAGCAGCTTAGGGGGCAGTTCCTATGGCTACACCTTC.

This clone has more than one count but fewer than ten. The rearrangement uses TRBV28 and TRBJ2-7; D is undetermined. The CDR3 extends over 14 amino acids. CDR1 MDHEN and CDR2 SYDVKM come from the germline V gene. V was trimmed by 5 bases and J by 4 bases, leaving 15 bases between them. Here the CDR3 reads CASSGPTRVYEQYF. DNA for the CDR3: TGTGCCAGCAGTGGCCCCACACGGGTTTACGAGCAGTACTTC. The full variable domain, with the rest looked up from reference TRBV28 and TRBJ2-7, is DVKVTQSSRYLVKRTGEKVFLECVQDMDHENMFWYRQDPGLGLRLIYFSYDVKMKEKGDIPEGYSVSREKKERFSLILESASTNQTSMYLCASSGPTRVYEQYFGPGTRLTVT.

The chain carries TRBV2 and TRBJ2-1, with 8 bases identical to TRBD1. The CDR3 consists of 11 residues. Germline-derived CDR1 and CDR2 are SNHLY and FYNNEI. J lost 9 bases, V lost 6 bases, and 1 base had no gene match. The CDR3 spells CASRTGAEQFF. The CDR3 DNA sequence: TGTGCCAGCAGGACAGGGGCTGAGCAGTTCTTC.

The chain couples TRBV20-1 to TRBJ2-7, with 8 bases matching TRBD1. This CDR3 is 13 amino acids long. CDR1 is DFQATT and CDR2 is SNEGSKA in the germline V gene (reference sequence). V lost 5 bases and J lost 3; bases outside the gene matches: 6. The CDR3 DNA reads TGCAGTGCTCTGGCAGGGGGCCACTACGAGCAGTACTTC. Amino acid sequence: CSALAGGHYEQYF.

This clone is labeled medium-sized. The chain has TRBV5-1 and TRBJ1-1; no definite D call. Germline V gene lookup returns CDR1 SGHRS and CDR2 YFSETQ. The CDR3 contains 14 residues. V was shortened by 0 bases and J by 6 bases, with 12 bases between the two germline ends. As DNA, the CDR3 is TGCGCCAGCAGCTTGGAGCCGGGAAGGGCTGAAGCTTTCTTT. Residues: CASSLEPGRAEAFF.

At least ten counts were recorded for this clone. The sample contains more than one DNA sequence encoding this CDR3. The V call is TRBV15, the J call TRBJ1-1; maybe TRBD1 (6 bases). This CDR3 has 15 amino acids. The germline V gene has CDR1 LNHNV and CDR2 YYDKDF (reference sequence). Trimming left V 4 bases short and J 10 bases short, with 22 bases between. The CDR3 region is CATSTGVRVEGGAFF. The CDR3 DNA is TGTGCCACCAGCACCGGGGTCCGGGTGGAGGGGGGAGCTTTCTTT.

The gene calls are TRBV2 and TRBJ2-3; D is possibly TRBD2 (7 bases). This CDR3 comprises 16 residues. From germline, CDR1 is SNHLY and CDR2 FYNNEI. V dropped 9 bases and J dropped 6 bases, with 25 bases sitting between them. This chain's CDR3 is CARRPGAGRGDDTQYF. As DNA, the CDR3 is TGTGCCAGAAGACCAGGGGCGGGCCGGGGGGATGATACGCAGTATTTT.

The V and J genes are TRBV3-1 and TRBJ2-7; D is uncertain. Looked up from germline, CDR1 is LGHDT and CDR2 is YNNKEL (reference sequence). The CDR3 loop spans 13 amino acids. Trimming left V 0 bases short and J 3 bases short, with 6 bases between. CDR3 sequence (DNA): TGTGCCAGCAGCCAAGAGGGCGGCTACGAGCAGTACTTC. Its protein is CASSQEGGYEQYF.

The rearrangement uses TRBV5-1 and TRBJ1-1, with TRBD1 matching 10 bases. The junction had 4 bases not matched to a gene; V was cut back by 7 bases and J by 1 base. CDR3 size: 14 residues. Germline values: CDR1 SGHRS, CDR2 YFSETQ. The CDR3 coding sequence is TGCGCCAGCGGGACAGGGGAAAGGAACACTGAAGCTTTCTTT. Residues: CASGTGERNTEAFF.

This clone was seen only a few times. The V gene is TRBV12-3 or TRBV12-4, the J gene TRBJ2-7, with TRBD1 as a possible D gene (6 bases). The CDR3 is 14 amino acids. The V end was cut by 1 base, the J end by 7 bases, with 14 bases between. The CDR3 protein is CASSLGTASGEQYF. The CDR3 nucleotides are TGTGCCAGCAGTTTAGGGACAGCTAGTGGGGAGCAGTACTTC.

At least ten counts were recorded for this clone. The V gene is TRBV20-1, the J gene TRBJ1-1; possible D gene TRBD1, 6 bases. With 3 bases removed from V and 4 bases from J, the gap between germline ends came to 12 bases. This CDR3 is 13 amino acids long. Germline V CDR1 and CDR2: DFQATT, SNEGSKA (reference sequence). CDR3 protein: CSASQGGGTEAFF. In DNA form, the CDR3 reads TGCAGTGCTAGTCAGGGAGGGGGCACTGAAGCTTTCTTT.

This clone came up a few times. This chain connects TRBV18 to TRBJ1-4; 10 positions agree with TRBD1. The J segment lost 7 bases and the V segment lost 6 bases, leaving 5 bases of the junction unmatched. The CDR3 is 14 amino acids. The germline V gene has CDR1 KGHSH and CDR2 LQKENI. The chain's CDR3 is CASSSGTGAEKLFF. DNA of the CDR3: TGTGCCAGCTCGTCCGGGACAGGGGCTGAAAAACTGTTTTTT.

A few counts support this clone. This chain joins TRBV6-5 and TRBJ2-7; 10 nucleotides line up with TRBD2. The CDR3 is 15 amino acids. The J segment lost 3 bases and the V segment lost 0 bases, leaving 2 bases of the junction unmatched. The V gene's germline CDR1 is MNHEY and CDR2 SVGAGI. CDR3 coding DNA: TGTGCCAGCAGTTACTCGACTAGCGGGCACTACGAGCAGTACTTC. It yields the protein CASSYSTSGHYEQYF.